This TCR beta chain was identified in a study of T-cell memory formation after mild COVID-19. In this sample, this clonotype turned up many times. The antigen is not known. MiXCR, applied by TCRdb to the 5' RACE reads, yields one record per CDR3 protein. This sample yields about 150,000 distinct CDR3 sequences, of which around 27% are seen a single time; roughly 25% belongs to the top ten. Study results and caveats: That cross-reactive memory joined was suggested by some responding clones appearing in pre-infection memory.

The CDR3 has 16 residues. V gave up 2 bases and J gave up 6 bases, with 14 bases separating them. The germline V gene has CDR1 LNHDA and CDR2 SQIVND (reference sequence). This chain uses TRBV19 with TRBJ2-6; no definite D call. This TCR was recovered from an adult woman who had mild COVID-19 (a few samples of this study predate the infection). Cell type and time point are not known. Material for sequencing was PBMCs or a T cell subset sorted from them (not recorded which). The CDR3 nucleotides read TGTGCCAGTAGTATACTCGGGCCCTATGAGGCCAACGTCCTGACTTTC. This translates into CASSILGPYEANVLTF.